What follows are 21 T cell receptor beta chains derived from one specimen sequenced in a study of T cell repertoires in cytomegalovirus infection. TCRdb redid the calling of the reads with MiXCR, one entry per CDR3 protein. The sample has 300,000 to 400,000 distinct CDR3 sequences, 25% to 30% seen once. The antigens these receptors bind are not known. Source: cultured PBMCs, taken from culture after CMV antigen stimulation. The origin of the receptors is a human donor in good health (CMV status not recorded). Some clones in this sample may be carry-over from other donors' samples.

This clonotype was seen ten or more times. The chain employs TRBV7-8 and TRBJ2-7, with D hard to call. Germline CDR1 is SGHVS and CDR2 is FQNEAQ. This CDR3 contains 14 residues. V was shortened by 1 base and J by 0 bases, with 7 bases between the two germline ends. The CDR3 bases are TGTGCCAGCAGCTTAGGGTTGAGCTCCTACGAGCAGTACTTC. This codes for CASSLGLSSYEQYF.

This clonotype turned up a few times. The V gene is TRBV11-2, the J gene TRBJ2-2; tentative D call: TRBD1 (6 bases). The germline V and J ends were trimmed by 6 bases and 2 bases, with 10 bases remaining between them. The germline V gene encodes CDR1 SGHAT and CDR2 FQNNGV. The CDR3 totals 14 residues. CDR3 coding DNA: TGTGCCAGCAGTCCCAGGGGTAACACCGGGGAGCTGTTTTTT. Encoded protein: CASSPRGNTGELFF. Complete variable domain (other parts from reference TRBV11-2 and TRBJ2-2): EAGVAQSPRYKIIEKRQSVAFWCNPISGHATLYWYQQILGQGPKLLIQFQNNGVVDDSQLPKDRFSAERLKGVDSTLKIQPAKLEDSAVYLCASSPRGNTGELFFGEGSRLTVL.

This clonotype came up a few times. This chain joins TRBV24-1 and TRBJ2-2; no definite D call. Germline V gene lookup returns CDR1 KGHDR and CDR2 SFDVKD. This CDR3 is built from 14 residues. Trimming took off 3 bases at V and 5 bases at J, with 9 bases between the two ends. The CDR3 reads CATSDLWSTGELFF. The CDR3 DNA follows: TGTGCCACCAGTGATCTTTGGAGTACCGGGGAGCTGTTTTTT.

J is TRBJ2-1 and V is TRBV6-6, with D perhaps TRBD1 or TRBD2 (5 bases each). V dropped 7 bases and J dropped 8 bases, with 21 bases sitting between them. CDR3 length equals 15 residues. The germline V gene has CDR1 MNHNY and CDR2 SVGAGI (reference sequence). The CDR3 loop is CASKIGTPYDDEQFF. DNA for the CDR3: TGTGCCAGCAAAATCGGGACCCCATACGACGATGAGCAGTTCTTC.

The chain combines TRBV18 with TRBJ1-1; no firm D call. The CDR3 is 15 residues long. Germline CDR1 KGHSH, CDR2 LQKENI. Between the trimmed V and J ends, which lost 6 bases and 0 bases, there was a span of 14 bases. The CDR3 here is CASSPRGVMNTEAFF. In DNA form, the CDR3 reads TGTGCCAGCTCCCCAAGAGGAGTAATGAACACTGAAGCTTTCTTT.

The rearrangement links TRBV18 to TRBJ2-7; no reliable D call. Deletions cut 4 bases from V and 0 bases from J, with 10 bases between. Germline V lookup: CDR1 KGHSH, CDR2 LQKENI. This CDR3 has 14 residues. The CDR3 here is CASSLVPSSYEQYF. The CDR3 DNA reads TGTGCCAGCTCACTGGTGCCGTCCTCCTACGAGCAGTACTTC.

V usage is TRBV12-3 or TRBV12-4 and J usage is TRBJ1-2; 8 nucleotides match TRBD1. The ends lost 5 bases at V and 2 bases at J; junction bases unmatched: 4. This CDR3 is 14 amino acids long. The CDR3 DNA sequence: TGTGCCAGCAGTATACAGGGGGGGAACTATGGCTACACCTTC. Its protein product is CASSIQGGNYGYTF.

This clonotype showed up just a few times. The J gene is TRBJ2-7, the V gene TRBV7-2, with a possible D match to TRBD1 (6 bases). Germline CDR1 reads SGHTA; CDR2 reads FQGNSA. V was cut by 5 bases and J by 6 bases, with 23 bases left in between. This CDR3 spans 16 amino acids. CDR3 sequence: CASSPHSKRGLGEQYF. As DNA, the CDR3 is TGTGCCAGCAGCCCTCATTCGAAAAGGGGGTTAGGCGAGCAGTACTTC.

This clonotype was counted between two and nine times. J is TRBJ2-1 and V is TRBV18; D is unresolved. The CDR3 runs 14 residues. The V gene lost 0 bases and the J gene lost 3 bases, with 6 bases spanning the gap. CDR1 and CDR2 (germline): KGHSH, LQKENI. The CDR3 protein is CASSPPSSYNEQFF. Written as DNA, the CDR3 is TGTGCCAGCTCACCACCGAGCAGCTACAATGAGCAGTTCTTC.

This chain connects TRBV6-1 to TRBJ1-1; 7 bases are shared with TRBD1. CDR1 and CDR2 from the germline V gene are MNHNS and SASEGT. With V trimmed by 2 bases and J by 7 bases, 13 bases remained unmatched. The CDR3 runs to 16 residues. CDR3 sequence (DNA): TGTGCCAGCAGTGAAAATTACAGGGGTGTTAAAGGTGAAGCTTTCTTT. Its protein product is CASSENYRGVKGEAFF.

A few counts support this clonotype. The rearrangement joins TRBV12-3 or TRBV12-4 to TRBJ1-2, with D tentatively TRBD1 (6 bases). Trimming shortened V by 5 bases and J by 8 bases, and 21 bases separated the two germline ends. The CDR3 totals 15 residues. CDR3 region: CASSTTRGGLSGYTF. In nucleotides, the CDR3 is TGTGCCAGCAGTACAACCCGGGGGGGGCTTAGCGGCTACACCTTC.

This clonotype occurred a few times. The rearrangement links TRBV2 to TRBJ2-3; D gene unclear. CDR3 length: 15 residues. Looked up from germline, CDR1 is SNHLY and CDR2 is FYNNEI. V was shortened by 10 bases and J by 0 bases, with 17 bases between the two germline ends. Here the CDR3 reads CATSPPSRSTDTQYF. In DNA form, the CDR3 reads TGTGCCACCTCACCCCCGAGCAGAAGCACAGATACGCAGTATTTT.

There are a few counts of this clonotype. V gene TRBV11-2 combines with J gene TRBJ2-7; perhaps TRBD2 as D (6 bases). Trimming stripped 3 bases from V and 3 bases from J, with 15 bases between. The CDR3 runs 15 residues. Germline V lookup: CDR1 SGHAT, CDR2 FQNNGV. CDR3 DNA sequence: TGTGCCAGCAGCTTCGATTTCCGCGGGAACTACGAGCAGTACTTC. Translated, it gives CASSFDFRGNYEQYF.

The sample holds a few counts of this clonotype. V is TRBV7-2 and J is TRBJ2-1; TRBD2 matches 14 bases. The CDR3 loop spans 16 amino acids. Trimming cost V 5 bases and J 6 bases; bases outside gene matches: 6. Looked up from germline, CDR1 is SGHTA and CDR2 is FQGNSA. This CDR3 reads CASSPPGLAGVNEQFF. CDR3 sequence (DNA): TGTGCCAGCAGCCCTCCGGGACTAGCGGGAGTCAATGAGCAGTTCTTC.

This chain joins TRBV24-1 and TRBJ2-7; 14 bases map to TRBD2. Unmatched junction bases numbered 13, after V lost 9 bases and J lost 1 base. Per the germline V gene, CDR1 is KGHDR and CDR2 is SFDVKD. The CDR3 sequence is 18 residues long. The CDR3 reads CATLEGTSGRSGSYEQYF. CDR3 sequence (DNA): TGTGCCACCCTCGAGGGGACTAGCGGGAGATCCGGATCCTACGAGCAGTACTTC.

This clonotype was counted a single time. The chain combines TRBV15 with TRBJ1-2; D is unresolved. Trimming cost V 0 bases and J 8 bases, with 7 bases left between them. The CDR3 covers 12 residues. Germline V gene sequence: CDR1 LNHNV, CDR2 YYDKDF (reference sequence). CDR3 sequence reads: CATSRDWGGYTF. CDR3 bases: TGTGCCACCAGCAGAGATTGGGGAGGCTACACCTTC.

There are a few counts of this clonotype. The CDR3 bases are TGTGCCAGCAGCCAAGATCCGAGCGGGATCAATCAGCCCCAGCATTTT. It codes for CASSQDPSGINQPQHF. The chain recombines TRBV4-2 with TRBJ1-5, with D uncertain. Germline V lookup: CDR1 LGHNA, CDR2 YNFKEQ. The CDR3 sequence is 16 residues long. The V end lost 0 bases, the J end lost 3 bases, and 12 bases lay between the germline ends.

This clonotype has just a few counts. This chain links TRBV5-1 with TRBJ2-7; D is unresolved. Germline V gene data show CDR1 as SGHRS and CDR2 as YFSETQ. There are 14 residues in the CDR3. The V and J ends lost 4 bases and 1 base respectively, with 12 bases between them. The CDR3 region is CASSPLRSSYEQYF. The CDR3 DNA reads TGCGCCAGCAGCCCCCTCCGGTCTTCCTACGAGCAGTACTTC.

This clonotype came up many times. The chain uses TRBV11-2 and TRBJ2-7, with 7 bases aligning to TRBD1. J lost 3 bases, V lost 5 bases, and 13 bases had no gene match. Germline values: CDR1 SGHAT, CDR2 FQNNGV. CDR3 size: 16 residues. The CDR3, as DNA: TGTGCCAGCAGCCCCCCTAACAGGGGCACGGGCTACGAGCAGTACTTC. It translates to CASSPPNRGTGYEQYF.

V and J are TRBV7-3 and TRBJ2-1, with TRBD2 matching 11 bases. V dropped 0 bases and J dropped 3; count of bases not matched to a gene: 7. Germline V gene lookup returns CDR1 SGHTA and CDR2 FQGTGA. The CDR3 sequence is 18 residues long. The CDR3 loop is CASSLTTGGTSGYNEQFF. The CDR3 DNA sequence: TGTGCCAGCAGCTTAACGACAGGGGGGACTAGCGGCTACAATGAGCAGTTCTTC.

CDR3 protein: CASSLVGGIYGYTF. The CDR3 DNA sequence: TGTGCCAGCAGCTTAGTAGGCGGAATCTATGGCTACACCTTC. The chain combines TRBV7-2 with TRBJ1-2; D unclear. The CDR3 has 14 residues. Trimming shortened V by 1 base and J by 4 bases, and 10 bases separated the two germline ends. The germline CDR1 and CDR2 sequences are SGHTA and FQGNSA.